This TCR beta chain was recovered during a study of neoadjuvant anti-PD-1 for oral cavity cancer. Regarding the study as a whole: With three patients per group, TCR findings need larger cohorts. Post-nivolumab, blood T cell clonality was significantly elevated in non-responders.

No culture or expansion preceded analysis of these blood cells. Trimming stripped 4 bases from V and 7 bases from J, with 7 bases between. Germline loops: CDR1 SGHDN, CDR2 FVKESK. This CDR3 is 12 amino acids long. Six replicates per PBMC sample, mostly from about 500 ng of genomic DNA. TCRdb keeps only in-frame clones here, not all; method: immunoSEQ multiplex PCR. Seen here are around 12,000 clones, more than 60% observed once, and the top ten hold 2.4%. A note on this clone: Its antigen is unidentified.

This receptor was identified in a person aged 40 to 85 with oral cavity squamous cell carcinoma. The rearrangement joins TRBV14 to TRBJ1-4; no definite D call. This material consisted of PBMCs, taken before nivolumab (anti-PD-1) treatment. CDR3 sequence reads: CASSPKGEKLFF. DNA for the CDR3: TGTGCCAGCAGCCCTAAGGGTGAAAAACTGTTTTTT.